These 32 T cell receptor beta chains were sequenced from one sample in a study of shared clonotypes between healthy human individuals. Only in-frame clones appear in the TCRdb table, and some are missing; sequencing was by immunoSEQ multiplex PCR. The table has nearly 1,000,000 clones, over 60% seen once. Sequenced input: memory CD4+ T cells sorted from blood. The subset was: CD45RA-negative fraction. These receptors originate from a man in his late teens or twenties in good health.

The rearrangement uses TRBV4-2 and TRBJ2-7; D not certain. Germline V CDR1 and CDR2: LGHNA, YNFKEQ. The CDR3 contains 12 residues. V was clipped by 0 bases and J by 7 bases, with 7 bases between them. Here the CDR3 reads CASSQEVEEQYF. The CDR3 coding sequence is TGTGCCAGCAGCCAAGAGGTAGAAGAGCAGTACTTC.

V and J are TRBV6-5 and TRBJ1-2, with 8 bases that match TRBD1. V shed 7 bases, J shed 5 bases, and the junction held 6 bases outside the gene matches. Germline V gene lookup returns CDR1 MNHEY and CDR2 SVGAGI. This CDR3 has 13 amino acids. This CDR3 reads CASTRRGPYGYTF. The DNA of the CDR3 is TGTGCCAGCACCCGCAGGGGGCCATATGGCTACACCTTC.

The V call is TRBV7-2, the J call TRBJ1-1, with 7 bases aligning to TRBD1. The germline V gene encodes CDR1 SGHTA and CDR2 FQGNSA. CDR3 size: 11 residues. V lost 5 bases to trimming and J lost 8 bases; unmatched junction nucleotides: 2. CDR3 in DNA: TGTGCCAGCAGCCGAGGGGGCGAAGCTTTCTTT. Amino acid sequence: CASSRGGEAFF.

The table lists this clone with a few counts. The CDR3 loop is CASSFRGSGEKLFF. CDR3 coding DNA: TGTGCCAGCAGCTTCCGGGGATCCGGGGAAAAACTGTTTTTT. The V call is TRBV7-6, the J call TRBJ1-4; D call uncertain. Germline lookup yields CDR1 SGHVS and CDR2 FNYEAQ. The ends were cut back, 3 bases at V and 8 bases at J, with 13 bases in the middle. The CDR3 contains 14 residues. Using reference TRBV7-6 and TRBJ1-4 for the parts outside the CDR3, the full variable domain is GAGVSQSPRYKVTKRGQDVALRCDPISGHVSLYWYRQALGQGPEFLTYFNYEAQQDKSGLPNDRFSAERPEGSISTLTIQRTEQRDSAMYRCASSFRGSGEKLFFGSGTQLSVL.

This sequence joins TRBV13 and TRBJ2-4; perhaps TRBD1 as D (5 bases). The CDR3 consists of 17 residues. V was cut by 6 bases and J by 0 bases, with 18 bases left in between. Germline CDR1 and CDR2: PRHDT and FYEKMQ (reference sequence). CDR3 loop: CASRSDRLQVAKNIQYF. The CDR3 DNA follows: TGTGCCAGCAGATCTGACCGCCTACAGGTAGCCAAAAACATTCAGTACTTC.

Ten or more counts support this clone. V gene TRBV19 combines with J gene TRBJ1-5, with 10 bases fitting TRBD1. Looked up from germline, CDR1 is LNHDA and CDR2 is SQIVND (reference sequence). CDR3 length: 13 residues. Unmatched junction bases numbered 10, after V lost 4 bases and J lost 16 bases. CDR3 in amino acids: CASSNEQTGGDHF. The CDR3 DNA reads as TGTGCCAGTAGTAACGAGCAGACAGGGGGCGACCATTTT.

This clone was seen once. V and J are TRBV2 and TRBJ2-3; 9 bases match TRBD1. V trimming: 6 bases; J trimming: 4 bases; junction bases outside the gene matches: 8. Germline CDR1 and CDR2: SNHLY and FYNNEI. This CDR3 has 15 residues. CDR3 amino acids: CASSEQGAISDTQYF. CDR3 DNA: TGTGCCAGCAGCGAACAGGGGGCGATCTCAGATACGCAGTATTTT.

The V and J genes are TRBV6-5 and TRBJ1-2; possibly TRBD1 for D (6 bases). V shed 2 bases and J shed 3 bases, with 10 bases lying between them. This CDR3 is 14 amino acids long. CDR1 MNHEY and CDR2 SVGAGI come from the germline V gene. The CDR3 region is CASSYRDKYYGYTF. Here the CDR3 DNA reads TGTGCCAGCAGTTACCGGGACAAATACTATGGCTACACCTTC.

This clone was observed once. The chain employs TRBV14 and TRBJ1-6; maybe TRBD1 (6 bases). The length of the CDR3 is 22 residues. Per the germline V gene, CDR1 is SGHDN and CDR2 is FVKESK. The V end was cut by 0 bases, the J end by 0 bases, with 24 bases between. The DNA for the CDR3 is TGTGCCAGCAGCCAAGATCTCCTTGTGGACATAGGGGGGAGCTCCTATAATTCACCCCTCCACTTT. Translated: CASSQDLLVDIGGSSYNSPLHF.

The V call is TRBV19, the J call TRBJ2-2; possibly TRBD2 for D (6 bases). Germline V gene sequence: CDR1 LNHDA, CDR2 SQIVND (reference sequence). Deletions cut 6 bases from V and 5 bases from J, with 13 bases between. The length of the CDR3 is 14 residues. The CDR3 bases are TGTGCCAGTAGCCCCATGGGGGGAACCGGGGAGCTGTTTTTT. Translating gives CASSPMGGTGELFF.

This clone was found a few times. V and J are TRBV5-4 and TRBJ1-1, with D tentatively TRBD1 (6 bases). Deletions cut 0 bases from V and 6 bases from J, with 12 bases between. The length of the CDR3 is 14 residues. From germline, CDR1 is SGHNT and CDR2 YYREEE (reference sequence). The CDR3 region has the DNA TGTGCCAGCAGCTTGGTCGTACAGGGCTCTGAAGCTTTCTTT. Amino acids: CASSLVVQGSEAFF.

The chain is built from TRBV11-3 and TRBJ2-1, with no clear D. Germline CDR1 is SGHNT and CDR2 is YENEEA. The CDR3 has 13 residues. V dropped 5 bases and J dropped 9 bases, with 14 bases sitting between them. The CDR3 reads CASSPQAGVEQFF. CDR3 nucleotides: TGTGCCAGCAGCCCCCAAGCTGGCGTTGAGCAGTTCTTC. The full variable domain, completed using reference TRBV11-3 and TRBJ2-1, is EAGVVQSPRYKIIEKKQPVAFWCNPISGHNTLYWYLQNLGQGPELLIRYENEEAVDDSQLPKDRFSAERLKGVDSTLKIQPAELGDSAVYLCASSPQAGVEQFFGPGTRLTVL.

On this clone itself: A junction boundary mismatches the germline segment, possibly from a read error. The J gene is TRBJ2-1, the V gene TRBV6-5, with 10 positions matching TRBD2. CDR3 length equals 11 residues. CDR1 is MNHEY, CDR2 SVGAGI, per germline. CDR3 protein: CASTGSGREIF. As DNA, the CDR3 is TGTGCCAGCACCGGAAGCGGGAGGGAGATCTTC.

There are a few counts of this clone. CDR3 amino acids: CASSIDRAKNADTQYF. CDR3 DNA: TGTGCCAGTAGTATTGACAGGGCGAAAAACGCGGATACGCAGTATTTT. V and J are TRBV19 and TRBJ2-3, with 7 bases fitting TRBD1. The V and J ends lost 3 bases and 6 bases, in that order; junction bases with no gene match: 12. The CDR3 totals 16 residues. CDR1 and CDR2 from the germline V gene are LNHDA and SQIVND (reference sequence). Supplemented by reference TRBV19 and TRBJ2-3, the full variable domain reads DGGITQSPKYLFRKEGQNVTLSCEQNLNHDAMYWYRQDPGQGLRLIYYSQIVNDFQKGDIAEGYSVSREKKESFPLTVTSAQKNPTAFYLCASSIDRAKNADTQYFGPGTRLTVL.

Turning to this clone: A junction boundary mismatches the germline segment, possibly from a read error. The rearrangement links TRBV18 to TRBJ2-7; D is unresolved. Germline V gene data show CDR1 as KGHSH and CDR2 as LQKENI. The CDR3 is 12 amino acids. The chain's CDR3 is CASSPPIGRHVF. CDR3 sequence (DNA): TGTGCCAGCTCACCACCGATAGGGCGACACGTCTTC.

CDR3 in amino acids: CASSERRLERNTGELFF. As DNA, the CDR3 is TGTGCCAGCAGTGAACGAAGACTAGAGAGAAACACCGGGGAGCTGTTTTTT. V is TRBV6-1 and J is TRBJ2-2; D might be TRBD2 (6 bases). Germline V gene lookup returns CDR1 MNHNS and CDR2 SASEGT. CDR3 length: 17 amino acids. Trimming cost V 2 bases and J 2 bases, with 15 bases left between them.

The chain couples TRBV18 to TRBJ2-3, with 9 positions matching TRBD2. CDR3 length equals 18 residues. With V trimmed by 6 bases and J by 0 bases, 13 bases remained unmatched. The germline V gene encodes CDR1 KGHSH and CDR2 LQKENI. Here the CDR3 reads CASSAGTAGGTSTDTQYF. The CDR3 DNA follows: TGTGCCAGCTCGGCAGGGACAGCGGGGGGCACTAGCACAGATACGCAGTATTTT.

The sample holds many counts of this clone. The rearrangement links TRBV6-5 to TRBJ1-2; 7 nucleotides line up with TRBD1. Trimming at V came to 6 bases and at J to 8 bases, leaving 6 bases not matched to a gene. The CDR3 loop spans 12 amino acids. Per germline, CDR1 MNHEY and CDR2 SVGAGI. The CDR3 DNA reads as TGTGCCAGCAGCAACAGGGGACGCGGCTACACCTTC. Its translation is CASSNRGRGYTF.

CDR3 in DNA: TGCGCCAGCAGCTTGGACATTGGGAGTTACGAGCAGTACTTC. Translated: CASSLDIGSYEQYF. This chain links TRBV5-1 with TRBJ2-7, with D tentatively TRBD2 (5 bases). The germline V and J ends were trimmed by 0 bases and 4 bases, with 11 bases remaining between them. The CDR3 extends over 14 amino acids. The germline V gene encodes CDR1 SGHRS and CDR2 YFSETQ.

The rearrangement uses TRBV30 and TRBJ1-1; D is unresolved. This CDR3 contains 11 residues. Germline V gene sequence: CDR1 GTSNPN, CDR2 SVGIG (reference sequence). This chain's CDR3 is CAVVGNTEAFF. CDR3 sequence (DNA): TGTGCGGTGGTGGGGAACACTGAAGCTTTCTTT.

This sequence joins TRBV5-1 and TRBJ1-1, with TRBD1 as a possible D gene (5 bases). Trimming left V 4 bases short and J 5 bases short, with 21 bases between. CDR3 length: 16 amino acids. CDR1 and CDR2 from the germline V gene are SGHRS and YFSETQ. The CDR3: CASSPSLDRKGTEAFF. CDR3 DNA: TGCGCCAGCAGCCCCTCCCTAGACAGAAAGGGGACTGAAGCTTTCTTT.

This clone turned up a few times. The genes are TRBV5-5 and TRBJ1-3; the D is unclear. The CDR3 runs 15 residues. Looked up from germline, CDR1 is SGHKS and CDR2 is YYEKEE (reference sequence). V was shortened by 4 bases and J by 2 bases, with 13 bases between the two germline ends. CDR3 sequence reads: CASSKDYLPGNTIYF. CDR3 sequence (DNA): TGTGCCAGCAGCAAGGATTACCTCCCTGGAAACACCATATATTTT.

The V gene is TRBV19, the J gene TRBJ1-1, with D possibly TRBD1 on 5 matching bases. CDR1 is LNHDA, CDR2 SQIVND, per germline (reference sequence). V was pared by 5 bases and J by 6 bases, with 10 bases between. This CDR3 comprises 12 residues. The CDR3 protein is CASSPGPPEAFF. In nucleotides, the CDR3 is TGTGCCAGTAGTCCGGGGCCCCCTGAAGCTTTCTTT.

As regards this clone: Other DNA sequences in this specimen translate into the identical CDR3. The chain carries TRBV30 and TRBJ1-1; 10 nucleotides align to TRBD1. Looked up from germline, CDR1 is GTSNPN and CDR2 is SVGIG (reference sequence). The CDR3 loop spans 12 amino acids. After removal of 5 bases from V and 5 bases from J, the junction contained 2 bases not matched to a gene. The CDR3 DNA reads TGTGCCTGGGGACAGGGGGGGACTGAAGCTTTCTTT. Amino acids: CAWGQGGTEAFF.

The chain carries TRBV2 and TRBJ1-6, with 7 nucleotides matching TRBD1. Trimming at V came to 2 bases and at J to 10 bases, leaving 5 bases not matched to a gene. CDR1 SNHLY and CDR2 FYNNEI come from the germline V gene. This CDR3 region has 14 residues. CDR3 residues: CASSEPGGGSPLHF. Here the CDR3 DNA reads TGTGCCAGCAGTGAACCAGGGGGAGGATCACCCCTCCACTTT.

Comments on this clone: A single base is all that separates this from a far larger clone, so a read error is likely. This rearrangement joins TRBV7-9 to TRBJ2-3; D uncertain. Germline loops: CDR1 SEHNR, CDR2 FQNEAQ (reference sequence). The CDR3 runs to 11 residues. The ends were cut back, 3 bases at V and 4 bases at J, with 2 bases in the middle. CDR3 sequence reads: CASSFSDTQYF. The CDR3 DNA reads TGTGCCAGCAGCTTTTCAGATACGCAGTATTTT.

The genes are TRBV18 and TRBJ2-7; D is unclear. Germline CDR1 is KGHSH and CDR2 is LQKENI. CDR3 length: 13 amino acids. V lost 3 bases to trimming and J lost 3 bases, with 9 bases between them. The DNA for the CDR3 is TGTGCCAGCTCACCTCTGGTCGGCTACGAGCAGTACTTC. It translates to CASSPLVGYEQYF.

The CDR3 DNA is TGTGCCAGCTCACCAGAAGGGCAGTCCCTACGGGGCAATGAGCAGTTCTTC. Amino acid sequence: CASSPEGQSLRGNEQFF. The V and J genes are TRBV18 and TRBJ2-1, with a tentative D call TRBD2 (5 bases). CDR1 and CDR2 from the germline V gene are KGHSH and LQKENI. V lost 2 bases and J lost 6, with 20 bases in between. The CDR3 has 17 amino acids.

This clone has ten or more counts. The CDR3 here is CAISRQGAHTGELFF. CDR3 in DNA: TGTGCCATCAGTAGGCAGGGGGCGCACACCGGGGAGCTGTTTTTT. The chain couples TRBV10-3 to TRBJ2-2; 8 bases fit TRBD1. Germline V gives CDR1 ENHRY, CDR2 SYGVKD. The CDR3 is made up of 15 amino acids. The ends lost 5 bases at V and 3 bases at J; junction bases unmatched: 5.

This clone occurred once. The chain employs TRBV5-6 and TRBJ2-1; 9 nucleotides align to TRBD2. The germline gives CDR1 SGHDT, CDR2 YYEEEE. The CDR3 runs 14 residues. V dropped 4 bases and J dropped 9; count of bases not matched to a gene: 8. CDR3 in amino acids: CASSPGLAGSEQFF. The CDR3 DNA sequence: TGTGCCAGCAGCCCTGGCCTAGCGGGATCTGAGCAGTTCTTC.

CDR3 in DNA: TGTGCCAGCAGCTTAGGACTATACAACACCGGGGAGCTGTTTTTT. Amino acid sequence: CASSLGLYNTGELFF. This chain uses TRBV11-3 with TRBJ2-2; maybe TRBD2 (5 bases). This CDR3 has 15 residues. Looked up from germline, CDR1 is SGHNT and CDR2 is YENEEA. The germline V and J ends were trimmed by 1 base and 2 bases, with 8 bases remaining between them. The variable domain in full, completed from reference TRBV11-3 and TRBJ2-2, reads EAGVVQSPRYKIIEKKQPVAFWCNPISGHNTLYWYLQNLGQGPELLIRYENEEAVDDSQLPKDRFSAERLKGVDSTLKIQPAELGDSAVYLCASSLGLYNTGELFFGEGSRLTVL.

This clone was picked up a small number of times. This rearrangement joins TRBV28 to TRBJ2-7; 9 bases agree with TRBD2. Germline CDR1 is MDHEN and CDR2 is SYDVKM. This CDR3 contains 11 residues. The CDR3 DNA follows: TGTGCGAGCGGGGGGACCTACGAGCAGTACTTC. Amino acid sequence: CASGGTYEQYF.